This T cell receptor (beta chain) stems from a study of early T cells in non-severe SARS-CoV-2 infection. Study results and limitations: VDJdb matches were skewed toward anti-spike CD8 T cell responses.

This clonotype was recorded at least ten times. Antigen unknown. Unique molecular identifier tags were affixed to discrete cDNA molecules. TCRdb called the 5' RACE reads again in MiXCR, with one record for every CDR3 protein. Of approximately 65,000 distinct CDR3 sequences listed, approximately 14% are singletons. Germline CDR1 is MNHEY and CDR2 is SVGEGT. The CDR3 length is 15 residues. The germline V and J ends were trimmed by 2 bases and 7 bases, with 12 bases remaining between them. V usage is TRBV6-2 or TRBV6-3 and J usage is TRBJ1-6, with D unresolved. This sequence originates from an adult who was a healthcare worker with PCR-confirmed SARS-CoV-2 infection or an uninfected control (not recorded which). Sequenced: whole blood. The CDR3 region has the DNA TGTGCCAGCAGTTACGAGGAACCCAGGAATTCACCCCTCCACTTT. Translated, it gives CASSYEEPRNSPLHF.